The source of this T cell receptor (beta chain) is a study of blood T cell repertoires in COVID-19. TCRdb's table, derived via immunoSEQ multiplex PCR, lists solely in-frame clones and lacks some. The repertoire holds roughly 120,000 clones, with roughly 88% as singletons. V gave up 0 bases and J gave up 2 bases; unmatched junction bases: 2. The CDR3 loop spans 16 amino acids. Germline CDR1 and CDR2: MNHEY and SVGAGI. The receptor was derived from a human donor in a cohort sampled during active COVID-19. J is TRBJ2-1 and V is TRBV6-5; 9 nucleotides agree with TRBD2. Sequencing used peripheral blood. CDR3 bases: TGTGCCAGCAGTTACTCTTCTAGCGGGACCTACAATGAGCAGTTCTTC. Translating gives CASSYSSSGTYNEQFF.